Here is one T cell receptor (beta chain) with its context. This clone's antigen is unknown. Base qualities are not recorded, but no much larger clone differs from it by a single base. The immunoSEQ Assay, a bias-controlled multiplex PCR, was used to amplify TCRbeta CDR3 regions from genomic DNA. From the authors' description of their analysis: Nucleated cell counts per sample were estimated from amplification of reference gene primers within the assay. Sequence reads were collapsed and filtered to measure the absolute abundance of every unique TCRbeta CDR3 rearrangement. For each sample, productive Simpson clonality was calculated as the square root of Simpson's diversity index over productive rearrangements. TCRdb limited this immuneACCESS table to in-frame rearrangements with V and J called. A share of clones is missing; checked studies link under half to unresolved V genes, and the rest is unexplained. V and J calls and clone size are as listed in that table; D and trimming were resolved from the DNA. Within this sample are 350,000 or so clones, with roughly 89% of them counted one time only. Roughly 4% of the sample is held by the ten biggest clonotypes.

At the junction V is shortened by 2 bases and J by 6 bases, with 10 bases in between. From the cysteine through the phenylalanine, the CDR3 covers 13 amino acids. The CDR3 DNA has 39 bases and is translated from base 1. In Seattle, one collaborating source enrolled patients while the infection was active and tracked those patients longitudinally over the course of disease. Each collaborating institution followed its own protocols to collect whole blood in K2EDTA tubes. For TCRbeta analysis, collaborators shipped samples in one of three forms: frozen whole blood, isolated PBMCs, or DNA extracted from either of those sample types. This specimen comes from a study of blood T cell repertoires in COVID-19 (dated by TCRdb to 2019 to 2021). Regarding the complete study: The collaborator samples originated in the United States, Italy and Spain and spanned the acute and convalescent phases of COVID-19. The material from the prospective study consisted of cDNA or gDNA derived from T cells, B-cell-depleted T cells, or PBMCs. Subjects who had been exposed to COVID-19, were actively infected with it, or had recovered from it provided the deeply sampled blood TCRbeta repertoires that made up the dataset. The repertoires were made available in a free public database intended to serve as a resource for research on the immune response to SARS-CoV-2. Samples came from the ongoing ImmuneRACE study (first 160 participants) plus 1,254 subjects from 6 global collaborators. A de-identified subject ID, COVID-19 status, age in years and sex were almost always included in the sample metadata. Where HLA class I and class II types were available, the types were taken from metadata supplied by the sample provider, not from assay-based typing.

Summary of the overall study and its limitations: How much clinical and demographic metadata was included differed by source and by participant, and the metadata was provided uncurated.

The chain couples TRBV12-3 or TRBV12-4 to TRBJ1-2, and the D gene may be TRBD1, 5 bases matching. This receptor was identified in a woman in her fifties or sixties with COVID-19, enrolled during active disease. The sequenced sample was peripheral blood. The nucleotide sequence reads TGTGCCAGCAGTTTACCCACAGGCCATGGCTACACCTTC. The resulting protein is CASSLPTGHGYTF.